This T cell receptor (beta chain) was captured in a study of shared clonotypes between healthy human individuals. Across the whole study: The donors, a couple of women and three men, were aged 18 to 49. Regarding the study as a whole: Clonotype sharing among donors, it was expected, would be affected by sequencing depth. Clonotypes which were not shared had lower generation probabilities than clonotypes that all four donors shared.

A word on this clone: Its specificity is not known.

Looked up from germline, CDR1 is LNHDA and CDR2 is SQIVND (reference sequence). The V end lost 6 bases, the J end lost 8 bases, and 11 bases lay between the germline ends. The CDR3 runs 13 residues. Profiling relied on immunoSEQ multiplex PCR, and the TCRdb table lists in-frame clones only, not all of them. The profile shows 850,000 to 1,200,000 clones, 60% to 80% of them singletons. The specimen sequenced was memory CD4+ T cells sorted from blood. The subset: CD45RA-negative fraction. The chain recombines TRBV19 with TRBJ1-6, with D uncertain. The receptor was derived from a man between 18 and 35 years old in good health. CDR3 protein: CASSQAWDSPLHF. The CDR3 DNA reads TGTGCCAGTAGCCAGGCATGGGATTCACCCCTCCACTTT.